This is a list of T cell receptor beta chains from one sample in a study of OX40 agonist ivuxolimab in advanced cancers. The assay was immunoSEQ multiplex PCR, and TCRdb's table has in-frame clones only and misses some. Here the sample spans 19,000 or so clones, roughly 87% being singletons. The sample was CD4+ or CD8+ T cells sorted from blood, taken in a trial of the OX40 agonist ivuxolimab. The receptor set was obtained from an adult with an advanced solid tumor such as melanoma, head and neck, liver or kidney cancer. Each CDR3 is given with its conserved first and last residue. Each record gives: D gene, J gene, clone size, V gene, CDR3 protein, CDR3 DNA. The D gene is left open where the match is weak. The size of a clone is reported for some rows only, either as once, few or many, or as a class for expanded clones.

. | TRBJ1-2 | . | TRBV25-1 | CASRTDSNYGYTF | TGTGCCAGCCGGACAGATTCTAACTATGGCTACACCTTC
. | TRBJ1-2 | . | TRBV6-6 | CASKSWTDNGYTF | TGTGCCAGCAAATCGTGGACGGATAATGGCTACACCTTC
. | TRBJ1-5 | few | TRBV27 | CASSLDRGSQPQHF | TGTGCCAGCAGTTTAGATCGGGGAAGTCAGCCCCAGCATTTT
TRBD1 | TRBJ2-1 | once | TRBV29-1 | CSGTGGALWQFF | TGCAGCGGAACAGGGGGCGCTTTGTGGCAGTTCTTC
. | TRBJ2-4 | . | TRBV12-2 | CASRLGKAGVPLAIAKNIQYF | TGTGCAAGTCGCTTAGGAAAGGCGGGGGTCCCCCTCGCCATAGCCAAAAACATTCAGTACTTC
. | TRBJ2-3 | . | TRBV27 | CASTRMTAYADTQYF | TGTGCCAGCACCCGTATGACAGCCTACGCAGATACGCAGTATTTT
. | TRBJ2-1 | . | TRBV6-4 | CASSDGHKSSYNEQFF | TGTGCCAGCAGTGACGGACACAAAAGCTCCTACAATGAGCAGTTCTTC
. | TRBJ2-5 | . | TRBV5-6 | CASSSPETPMETQYF | TGTGCCAGCAGCTCACCGGAGACGCCAATGGAGACCCAGTACTTC
. | TRBJ2-1 | . | TRBV18 | CASSAGQVADLYNEQFF | TGTGCCAGCTCGGCCGGGCAGGTTGCGGACTTATACAATGAGCAGTTCTTC
. | TRBJ2-7 | . | TRBV20-1 | CSAATYEQYF | TGCAGTGCAGCGACTTACGAGCAGTACTTC
TRBD2 | TRBJ2-5 | . | TRBV27 | CASSLASGETQYF | TGTGCCAGCAGTTTAGCTAGCGGGGAGACCCAGTACTTC
. | TRBJ2-6 | . | TRBV13 | CASSSRGDPSGANVLTF | TGTGCCAGCAGCTCCCGAGGGGACCCCTCTGGGGCCAACGTCCTGACTTTC
. | TRBJ1-1 | . | TRBV5-6 | CASSFSRGSGTEAFF | TGTGCCAGCAGCTTTAGTCGAGGTTCTGGGACTGAAGCTTTCTTT
. | TRBJ2-7 | . | TRBV7-3 | CASSLNGFYEQYF | TGTGCCAGCAGCTTAAACGGGTTCTACGAGCAGTACTTC
. | TRBJ1-1 | . | TRBV9 | CASSVGGRGNTEAFF | TGTGCCAGCAGCGTAGGCGGACGGGGGAACACTGAAGCTTTCTTT
. | TRBJ1-2 | . | TRBV14 | CASSHRRVDGGYTF | TGTGCCAGCAGCCATCGAAGGGTAGATGGTGGCTACACCTTC
TRBD1 | TRBJ2-2 | . | TRBV27 | CASSLVGQGSNTGELFF | TGTGCCAGCAGTTTGGTGGGACAGGGCTCGAACACCGGGGAGCTGTTTTTT
TRBD1 | TRBJ2-2 | . | TRBV19 | CASSSPGQGNTGELFF | TGTGCCAGTAGTAGCCCGGGACAGGGGAACACCGGGGAGCTGTTTTTT
. | TRBJ2-3 | . | TRBV6-5 | CASSYGPPPYTDTQYF | TGTGCCAGCAGTTACGGGCCTCCCCCTTACACAGATACGCAGTATTTT
TRBD1 | TRBJ2-7 | . | TRBV6-1 | CASSGGQGAFEQYF | TGTGCCAGCAGTGGAGGACAGGGGGCTTTTGAGCAGTACTTC